This T cell receptor (beta chain) was found in a study of Ad26.COV2.S vaccination and SARS-CoV-2 variants. Findings and limits, study-wide: The TCR breadth and depth analyses may have understated or missed part of the total T cell responses.

CDR3 length equals 18 residues. CDR1 and CDR2 from the germline V gene are LNHDA and SQIVND (reference sequence). V was trimmed by 0 bases and J by 0 bases, leaving 15 bases between them. Sequenced by immunoSEQ multiplex PCR; TCRdb stores in-frame clones only, minus some. The sample lists about 87,000 clones, approximately 81% occurring once. A note on this clone: Its matching antigen is unknown.

The source material was peripheral blood, sampled after recovery from COVID-19. The clonotype originates from a human donor who had recovered from COVID-19. This rearrangement joins TRBV19 to TRBJ1-5; D perhaps matches TRBD1 (5 bases). The CDR3 nucleotides read TGTGCCAGTAGTATAGACCCAGACAGCGCGTATAGCAATCAGCCCCAGCATTTT. Its protein is CASSIDPDSAYSNQPQHF.